These 12 T cell receptor beta chains were sequenced from one sample in a study of blood T cell repertoires in COVID-19. Data came from immunoSEQ multiplex PCR; TCRdb stores just in-frame clones and leaves some out. This sample yields approximately 62,000 clones, of which about nine tenths are seen a single time; approximately 1.3% belongs to the top ten. Specimen: peripheral blood. The receptors were gathered from a man aged 55-75 years with acute or convalescent COVID-19.

This chain joins TRBV4-2 and TRBJ1-4; tentative D call: TRBD1 (5 bases). The ends were cut back, 0 bases at V and 8 bases at J, with 16 bases in the middle. Germline values: CDR1 LGHNA, CDR2 YNFKEQ. This CDR3 spans 16 amino acids. The DNA for the CDR3 is TGTGCCAGCAGCCAAGATTTGCGGGGCCTCGGGGAAAAACTGTTTTTT. It yields the protein CASSQDLRGLGEKLFF.

This clone was picked up a small number of times. The gene calls are TRBV7-3 and TRBJ2-1, with 7 bases fitting TRBD1. Germline CDR1 is SGHTA and CDR2 is FQGTGA. The CDR3 is 12 amino acids. V dropped 5 bases and J dropped 7; count of bases not matched to a gene: 2. The CDR3 sequence is CASSTTGNEQFF. Written as DNA, the CDR3 is TGTGCCAGCAGCACGACAGGGAATGAGCAGTTCTTC.

J is TRBJ2-2 and V is TRBV24-1; 12 bases agree with TRBD2. The CDR3 is 18 residues long. Germline trimming cut 5 bases from V and 2 bases from J; bases unmatched to any gene: 8. Per the germline V gene, CDR1 is KGHDR and CDR2 is SFDVKD. Here the CDR3 DNA reads TGTGCCACCAGTGCCCCTAGCGGGAGGGGAGCTAACACCGGGGAGCTGTTTTTT. Its protein product is CATSAPSGRGANTGELFF.

The chain joins TRBV18 to TRBJ2-1; a possible D gene is TRBD2 (6 bases). V lost 0 bases and J 8 bases, leaving 8 bases between the germline ends. CDR3 length equals 13 residues. Germline CDR1 reads KGHSH; CDR2 reads LQKENI. In nucleotides, the CDR3 is TGTGCCAGCTCACCACCCCCGGGGGATGAGCAGTTCTTC. Its translation: CASSPPPGDEQFF.

The rearrangement uses TRBV11-2 and TRBJ2-7, with D possibly matching TRBD1 (5 bases). Trimming removed 4 bases from V and 4 bases from J, with 11 bases in between. Germline loops: CDR1 SGHAT, CDR2 FQNNGV. The CDR3 spans 13 residues. The CDR3: CASSSTVLYEQYF. The CDR3 DNA reads TGTGCCAGCAGCTCGACAGTTTTGTACGAGCAGTACTTC.

The DNA for the CDR3 is TGTGCCACCCGCGGACAGGGGGAAAATGAAGCTTTCTTT. Its protein is CATRGQGENEAFF. The chain links TRBV24-1 to TRBJ1-1, with TRBD1 matching over 10 bases. The germline V gene encodes CDR1 KGHDR and CDR2 SFDVKD. J lost 7 bases, V lost 9 bases, and 7 bases had no gene match. The CDR3 has 13 residues.

This chain links TRBV11-2 with TRBJ1-6, with TRBD1 matching over 7 bases. This CDR3 is built from 14 residues. The junction had 5 bases not matched to a gene; V was cut back by 5 bases and J by 7 bases. Germline V gene sequence: CDR1 SGHAT, CDR2 FQNNGV. The CDR3 is CASSRPGQNSPLHF. In DNA form, the CDR3 reads TGTGCCAGCAGCCGACCGGGACAGAATTCACCCCTCCACTTT.

The chain couples TRBV11-2 to TRBJ2-2; D remains unclear. The CDR3 loop spans 14 amino acids. Looked up from germline, CDR1 is SGHAT and CDR2 is FQNNGV. V was clipped by 1 base and J by 1 base, with 4 bases between them. The CDR3 DNA sequence: TGTGCCAGCAGCTTAGCGGGGAACACCGGGGAGCTGTTTTTT. This encodes CASSLAGNTGELFF.

The chain joins TRBV6-5 to TRBJ1-3; no reliable D call. The germline V and J ends were trimmed by 7 bases and 1 base, with 8 bases remaining between them. This CDR3 spans 13 amino acids. The germline V gene has CDR1 MNHEY and CDR2 SVGAGI. The CDR3, as DNA: TGTGCCAGCAAACGCGGGTCTGGAAACACCATATATTTT. Its translation is CASKRGSGNTIYF.

This clone was seen a single time. This chain links TRBV9 with TRBJ2-1; 16 bases are a match to TRBD2. Per germline, CDR1 SGDLS and CDR2 YYNGEE. CDR3 length: 17 amino acids. With V trimmed by 0 bases and J by 7 bases, 4 bases remained unmatched. CDR3 residues: CASSVVGTSGRVNEQFF. In DNA form, the CDR3 reads TGTGCCAGCAGCGTAGTGGGGACTAGCGGGAGGGTAAATGAGCAGTTCTTC.

The chain employs TRBV4-3 and TRBJ1-5, with TRBD1 identical over 7 bases. V lost 0 bases to trimming and J lost 7 bases; unmatched junction nucleotides: 9. Germline V gene data show CDR1 as LGHNA and CDR2 as YSLEER. The CDR3 spans 16 residues. CDR3 DNA: TGCGCCAGCAGCCAAGAAATTACAGGGGTTGGGCAGCCCCAGCATTTT. Translation: CASSQEITGVGQPQHF.

This rearrangement joins TRBV30 to TRBJ1-5, with 9 bases lining up with TRBD1. The CDR3 is 14 residues long. With 4 bases clipped from V and 6 bases from J, the junction kept 7 bases outside the gene matches. Germline CDR1 and CDR2: GTSNPN and SVGIG (reference sequence). CDR3 coding DNA: TGTGCCTGGACCCGGGACAGGGCGGGTCAGCCCCAGCATTTT. As protein: CAWTRDRAGQPQHF.